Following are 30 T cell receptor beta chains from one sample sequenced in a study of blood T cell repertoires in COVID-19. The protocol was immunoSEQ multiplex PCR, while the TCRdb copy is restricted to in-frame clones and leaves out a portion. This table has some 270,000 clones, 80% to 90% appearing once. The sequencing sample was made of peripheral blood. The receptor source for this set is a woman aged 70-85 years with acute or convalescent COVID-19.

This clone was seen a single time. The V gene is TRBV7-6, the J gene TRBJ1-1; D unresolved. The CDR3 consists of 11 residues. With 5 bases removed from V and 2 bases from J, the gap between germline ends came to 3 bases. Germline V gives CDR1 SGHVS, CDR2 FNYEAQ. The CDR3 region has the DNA TGTGCCAGCAGCCTAAACACTGAAGCTTTCTTT. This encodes CASSLNTEAFF. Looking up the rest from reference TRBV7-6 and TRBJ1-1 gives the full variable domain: GAGVSQSPRYKVTKRGQDVALRCDPISGHVSLYWYRQALGQGPEFLTYFNYEAQQDKSGLPNDRFSAERPEGSISTLTIQRTEQRDSAMYRCASSLNTEAFFGQGTRLTVV.

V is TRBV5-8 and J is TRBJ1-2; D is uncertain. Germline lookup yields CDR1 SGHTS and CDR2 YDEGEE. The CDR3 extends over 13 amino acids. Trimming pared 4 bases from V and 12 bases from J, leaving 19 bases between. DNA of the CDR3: TGTGCCAGCAGCCAATTGTCCACTGGTGCCGACACCTTC. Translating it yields CASSQLSTGADTF. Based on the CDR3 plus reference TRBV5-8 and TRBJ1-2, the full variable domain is EAGVTQSPTHLIKTRGQQATLRCSPISGHTSVYWYQQALGLGLQFLLWYDEGEERNRGNFPPRFSGRQFPNYSSELNVNALELEDSALYLCASSQLSTGADTFGSGTRLTVV.

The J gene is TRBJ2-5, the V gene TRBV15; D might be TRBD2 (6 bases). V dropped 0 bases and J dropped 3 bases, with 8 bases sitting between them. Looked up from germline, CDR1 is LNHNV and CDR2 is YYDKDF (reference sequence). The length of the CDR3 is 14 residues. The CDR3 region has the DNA TGTGCCACCAGCAGAGATTGGGGGGAAGAGACCCAGTACTTC. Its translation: CATSRDWGEETQYF.

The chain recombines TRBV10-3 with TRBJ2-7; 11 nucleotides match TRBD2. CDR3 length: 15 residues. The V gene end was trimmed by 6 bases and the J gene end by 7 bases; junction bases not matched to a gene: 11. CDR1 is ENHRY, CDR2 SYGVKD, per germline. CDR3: CAIRPSGGFFAEQYF. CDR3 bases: TGTGCCATCAGACCTAGCGGGGGGTTTTTTGCAGAGCAGTACTTC.

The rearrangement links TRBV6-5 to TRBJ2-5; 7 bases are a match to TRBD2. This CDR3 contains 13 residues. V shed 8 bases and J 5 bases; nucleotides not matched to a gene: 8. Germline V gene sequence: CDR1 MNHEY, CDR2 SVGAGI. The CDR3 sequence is CASYSYGGETQYF. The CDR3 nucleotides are TGTGCCAGCTACAGTTACGGGGGGGAGACCCAGTACTTC.

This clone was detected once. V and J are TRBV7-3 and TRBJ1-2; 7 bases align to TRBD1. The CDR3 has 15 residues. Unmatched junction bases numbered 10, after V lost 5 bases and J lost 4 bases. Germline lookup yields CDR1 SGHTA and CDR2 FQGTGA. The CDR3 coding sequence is TGTGCCAGCAGCCTAAACCGGGACAGCTTCTATGGCTACACCTTC. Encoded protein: CASSLNRDSFYGYTF.

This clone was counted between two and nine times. CDR3 loop: CASSSNRQGTEAFF. In DNA form, the CDR3 reads TGCGCCAGCAGCTCCAATAGACAGGGCACTGAAGCTTTCTTT. This chain connects TRBV5-1 to TRBJ1-1; 7 nucleotides agree with TRBD1. The CDR3 consists of 14 residues. The germline V gene has CDR1 SGHRS and CDR2 YFSETQ. Losses at the gene ends were 3 bases for V and 4 bases for J; bases not matched to a gene: 6.

The DNA for the CDR3 is TGCGCCAGCAGCTCGCTAACAGGGTTGAACACTGAAGCTTTCTTT. Translation gives CASSSLTGLNTEAFF. The chain links TRBV5-1 to TRBJ1-1, with D possibly being TRBD1 (6 bases). The V and J ends lost 3 bases and 0 bases respectively, with 12 bases between them. Per the germline V gene, CDR1 is SGHRS and CDR2 is YFSETQ. The CDR3 loop spans 15 amino acids.

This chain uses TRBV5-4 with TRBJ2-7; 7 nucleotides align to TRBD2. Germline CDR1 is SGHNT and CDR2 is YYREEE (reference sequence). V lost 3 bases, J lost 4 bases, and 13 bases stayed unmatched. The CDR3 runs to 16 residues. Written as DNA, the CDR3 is TGTGCCAGCAGCTCTCCCAGGCGCGGGGGACCTTACGAGCAGTACTTC. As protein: CASSSPRRGGPYEQYF.

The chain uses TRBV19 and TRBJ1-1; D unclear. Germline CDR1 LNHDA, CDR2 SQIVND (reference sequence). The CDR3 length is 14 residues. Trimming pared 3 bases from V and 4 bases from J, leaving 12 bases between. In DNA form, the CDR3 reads TGTGCCAGTAGTATTGGTTTGGAGACCACTGAAGCTTTCTTT. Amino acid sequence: CASSIGLETTEAFF.

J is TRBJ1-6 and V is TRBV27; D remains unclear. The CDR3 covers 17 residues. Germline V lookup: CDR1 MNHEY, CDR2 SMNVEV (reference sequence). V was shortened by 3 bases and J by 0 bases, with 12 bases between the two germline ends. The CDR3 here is CASSFKRVSSYNSPLHF. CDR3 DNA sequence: TGTGCCAGCAGTTTTAAACGAGTGAGCTCCTATAATTCACCCCTCCACTTT.

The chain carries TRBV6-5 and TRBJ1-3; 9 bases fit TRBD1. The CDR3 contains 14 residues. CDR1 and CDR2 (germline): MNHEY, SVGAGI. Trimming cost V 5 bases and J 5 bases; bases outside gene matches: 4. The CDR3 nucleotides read TGTGCCAGCAGTCCCGGGACAGGGCGAAACACCATATATTTT. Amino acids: CASSPGTGRNTIYF.

The CDR3, as DNA: TGTGCCAGCAGCCCCCCGGGACATTATTTACACGAAAAACTGTTTTTT. Residues: CASSPPGHYLHEKLFF. The V gene is TRBV7-8, the J gene TRBJ1-4, with TRBD1 as a possible D gene (6 bases). The CDR3 consists of 16 residues. In germline, CDR1 is SGHVS, CDR2 FQNEAQ. Trimming left V 5 bases short and J 8 bases short, with 21 bases between.

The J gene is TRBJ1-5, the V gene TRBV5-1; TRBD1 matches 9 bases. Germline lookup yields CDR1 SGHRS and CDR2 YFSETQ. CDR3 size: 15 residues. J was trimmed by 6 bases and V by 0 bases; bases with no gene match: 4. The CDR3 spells CASSLEGTGTQPQHF. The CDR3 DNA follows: TGCGCCAGCAGCTTGGAAGGGACAGGGACTCAGCCCCAGCATTTT.

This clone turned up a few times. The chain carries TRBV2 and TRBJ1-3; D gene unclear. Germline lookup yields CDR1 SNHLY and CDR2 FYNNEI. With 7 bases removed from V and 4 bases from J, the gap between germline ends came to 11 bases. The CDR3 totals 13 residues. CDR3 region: CASNGFAGNTIYF. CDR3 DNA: TGTGCCAGCAACGGGTTCGCCGGAAACACCATATATTTT.

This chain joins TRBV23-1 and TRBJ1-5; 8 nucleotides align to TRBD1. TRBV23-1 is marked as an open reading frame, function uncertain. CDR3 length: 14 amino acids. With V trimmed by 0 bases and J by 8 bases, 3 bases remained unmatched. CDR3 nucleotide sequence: TGCGCCAGCAGTCAATCGGACAGGGAAGAGCCCCAGCATTTT. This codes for CASSQSDREEPQHF.

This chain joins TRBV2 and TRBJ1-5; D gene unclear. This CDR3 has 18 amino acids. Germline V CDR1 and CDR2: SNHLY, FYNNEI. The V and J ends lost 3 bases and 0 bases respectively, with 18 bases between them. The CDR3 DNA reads TGTGCCAGCAGTGAGAACAGACCGACGTTCTATAGCAATCAGCCCCAGCATTTT. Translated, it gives CASSENRPTFYSNQPQHF. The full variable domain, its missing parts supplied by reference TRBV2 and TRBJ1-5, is EPEVTQTPSHQVTQMGQEVILRCVPISNHLYFYWYRQILGQKVEFLVSFYNNEISEKSEIFDDQFSVERPDGSNFTLKIRSTKLEDSAMYFCASSENRPTFYSNQPQHFGDGTRLSIL.

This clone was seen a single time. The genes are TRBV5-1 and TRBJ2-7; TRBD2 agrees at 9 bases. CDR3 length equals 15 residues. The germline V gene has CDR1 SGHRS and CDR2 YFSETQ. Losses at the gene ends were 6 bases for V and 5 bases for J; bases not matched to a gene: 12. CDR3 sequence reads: CASKGLAGAPDEQYF. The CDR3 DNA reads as TGCGCCAGCAAAGGGTTAGCGGGGGCGCCCGACGAGCAGTACTTC. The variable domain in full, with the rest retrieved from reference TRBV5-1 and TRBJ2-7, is KAGVTQTPRYLIKTRGQQVTLSCSPISGHRSVSWYQQTPGQGLQFLFEYFSETQRNKGNFPGRFSGRQFSNSRSEMNVSTLELGDSALYLCASKGLAGAPDEQYFGPGTRLTVT.

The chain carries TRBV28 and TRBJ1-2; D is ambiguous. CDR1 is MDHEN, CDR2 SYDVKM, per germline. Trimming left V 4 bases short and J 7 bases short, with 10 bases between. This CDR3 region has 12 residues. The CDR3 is CASSSGSLGYTF. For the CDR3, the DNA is TGTGCCAGCAGTTCGGGAAGTCTTGGCTACACCTTC.

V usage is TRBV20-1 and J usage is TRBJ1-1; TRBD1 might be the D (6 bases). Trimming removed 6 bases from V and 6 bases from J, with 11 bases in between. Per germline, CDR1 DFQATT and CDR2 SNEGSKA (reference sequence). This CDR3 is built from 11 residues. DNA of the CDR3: TGCAGTGCGAACCAGGGGCCTGAAGCTTTCTTT. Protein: CSANQGPEAFF.

The CDR3 sequence is CAISEGDYGYTF. CDR3 nucleotide sequence: TGTGCCATCAGTGAAGGAGACTATGGCTACACCTTC. The chain uses TRBV10-3 and TRBJ1-2; D is unclear. Germline CDR1 ENHRY, CDR2 SYGVKD. Trimming cost V 3 bases and J 3 bases, with 5 bases left between them. CDR3 length: 12 amino acids.

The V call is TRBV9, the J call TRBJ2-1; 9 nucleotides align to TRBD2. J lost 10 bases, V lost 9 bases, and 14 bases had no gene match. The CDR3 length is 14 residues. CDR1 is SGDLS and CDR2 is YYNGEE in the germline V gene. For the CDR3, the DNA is TGTGCCACCGCCCCGGGACTAGCTGGGGGCGAGCAGTTCTTC. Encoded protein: CATAPGLAGGEQFF. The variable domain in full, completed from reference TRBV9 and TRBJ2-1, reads DSGVTQTPKHLITATGQRVTLRCSPRSGDLSVYWYQQSLDQGLQFLIQYYNGEERAKGNILERFSAQQFPDLHSELNLSSLELGDSALYFCATAPGLAGGEQFFGPGTRLTVL.

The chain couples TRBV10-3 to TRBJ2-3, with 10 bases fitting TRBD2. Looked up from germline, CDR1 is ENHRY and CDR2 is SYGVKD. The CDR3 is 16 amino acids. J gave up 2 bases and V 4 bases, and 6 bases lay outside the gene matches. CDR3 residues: CAISAYSGGNTDTQYF. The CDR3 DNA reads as TGTGCCATCAGTGCATATAGCGGGGGGAACACAGATACGCAGTATTTT.

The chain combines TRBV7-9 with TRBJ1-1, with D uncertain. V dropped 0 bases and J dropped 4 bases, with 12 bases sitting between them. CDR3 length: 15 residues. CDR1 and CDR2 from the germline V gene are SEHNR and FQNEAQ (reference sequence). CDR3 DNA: TGTGCCAGCAGCTTAGCTTCTGGTCTCAGCACTGAAGCTTTCTTT. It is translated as CASSLASGLSTEAFF.

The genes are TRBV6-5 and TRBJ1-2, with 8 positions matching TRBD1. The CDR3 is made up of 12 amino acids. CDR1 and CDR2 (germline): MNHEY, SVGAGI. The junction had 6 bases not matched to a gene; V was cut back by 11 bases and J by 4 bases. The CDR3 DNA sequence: TGTGCCGGACAGGGTAATACCTATGGCTACACCTTC. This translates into CAGQGNTYGYTF.

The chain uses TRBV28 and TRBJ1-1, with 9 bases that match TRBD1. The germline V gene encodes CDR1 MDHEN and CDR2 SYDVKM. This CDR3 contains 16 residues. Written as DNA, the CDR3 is TGTGCTACCCAGACGATCGGACAGGGGCTTAACACTGAAGCTTTCTTT. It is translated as CATQTIGQGLNTEAFF.

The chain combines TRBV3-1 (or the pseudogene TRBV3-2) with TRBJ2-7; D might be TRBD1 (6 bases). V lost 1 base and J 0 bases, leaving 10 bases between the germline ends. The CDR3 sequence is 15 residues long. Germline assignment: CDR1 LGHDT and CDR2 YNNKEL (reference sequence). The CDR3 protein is CASSQGQVSSYEQYF. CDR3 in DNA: TGTGCCAGCAGCCAAGGACAGGTAAGCTCCTACGAGCAGTACTTC.

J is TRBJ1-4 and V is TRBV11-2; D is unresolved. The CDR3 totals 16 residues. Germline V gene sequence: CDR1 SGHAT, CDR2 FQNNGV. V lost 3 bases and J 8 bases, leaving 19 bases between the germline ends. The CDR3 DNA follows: TGTGCCAGCAGCTTTCGTCCCGGTGGAGGGAACGAAAAACTGTTTTTT. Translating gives CASSFRPGGGNEKLFF.

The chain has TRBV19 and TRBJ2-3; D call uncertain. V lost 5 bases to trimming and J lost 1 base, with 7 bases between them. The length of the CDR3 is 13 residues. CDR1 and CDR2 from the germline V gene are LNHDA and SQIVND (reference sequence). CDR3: CASSPRGTDTQYF. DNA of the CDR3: TGTGCCAGTAGTCCACGGGGCACAGATACGCAGTATTTT.

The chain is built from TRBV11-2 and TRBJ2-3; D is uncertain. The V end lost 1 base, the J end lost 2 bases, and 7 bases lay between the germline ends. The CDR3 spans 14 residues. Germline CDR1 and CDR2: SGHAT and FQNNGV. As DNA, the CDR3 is TGTGCCAGCAGCTTAGGTTCAAACACAGATACGCAGTATTTT. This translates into CASSLGSNTDTQYF.